The next 17 T cell receptor beta chains were all read from a single sample in a study of shared clonotypes between healthy human individuals. Here immunoSEQ multiplex PCR was the method, and the copy in TCRdb shows in-frame clones only, minus some. The sample consists of approximately 92,000 clones, almost 70% of them appearing once. Sequencing used memory CD8+ T cells sorted from blood. Subset denoted: CD45RO+ cells pooled with CCR7-negative TemRA cells. Receptor source: a man aged 25-40 years in good health.

The chain carries TRBV2 and TRBJ2-1; maybe TRBD2 (5 bases). CDR1 and CDR2 from the germline V gene are SNHLY and FYNNEI. Trimming took off 6 bases at V and 3 bases at J, with 15 bases between the two ends. This CDR3 is 15 amino acids long. The CDR3 DNA follows: TGTGCCAGCAGGGGGTTTGGGGAGATCTACAATGAGCAGTTCTTC. This sequence encodes CASRGFGEIYNEQFF.

The V and J genes are TRBV9 and TRBJ2-3; 11 bases agree with TRBD2. Germline loops: CDR1 SGDLS, CDR2 YYNGEE. This CDR3 spans 17 amino acids. The trim removed 3 bases at V and 4 bases at J, leaving 10 bases unmatched. This chain's CDR3 is CASSAIQTSGNADTQYF. The DNA for the CDR3 is TGTGCCAGCAGCGCCATCCAGACTAGCGGGAATGCAGATACGCAGTATTTT.

The chain recombines TRBV29-1 with TRBJ2-2, with D maybe TRBD2 (5 bases). Trimming shortened V by 0 bases and J by 4 bases, and 9 bases separated the two germline ends. The CDR3 totals 14 residues. Looked up from germline, CDR1 is SQVTM and CDR2 is ANQGSEA. In DNA form, the CDR3 reads TGCAGCGTTGAAGATCTCGGGGTCACCGGGGAGCTGTTTTTT. Translating gives CSVEDLGVTGELFF.

J is TRBJ1-1 and V is TRBV9; D gene unclear. This CDR3 has 14 amino acids. V was trimmed by 4 bases and J by 0 bases, leaving 10 bases between them. From germline, CDR1 is SGDLS and CDR2 YYNGEE. The CDR3 here is CASSREQLNTEAFF. The CDR3 nucleotides read TGTGCCAGCAGCCGTGAACAGCTGAACACTGAAGCTTTCTTT.

The rearrangement joins TRBV13 to TRBJ2-2; 8 positions agree with TRBD2. V shed 2 bases and J 7 bases; nucleotides not matched to a gene: 6. Germline values: CDR1 PRHDT, CDR2 FYEKMQ (reference sequence). CDR3 length equals 15 residues. The CDR3 nucleotides are TGTGCCAGCAGCTTACCAGCGGGAGTTGGCGGGGAGCTGTTTTTT. Encoded protein: CASSLPAGVGGELFF.

V usage is TRBV6-1 and J usage is TRBJ2-1, with D perhaps matching TRBD2 (5 bases). This CDR3 contains 15 residues. Germline CDR1 and CDR2: MNHNS and SASEGT. Trimming cost V 0 bases and J 4 bases, with 10 bases left between them. The CDR3 spells CASSEAAGGYNEQFF. Here the CDR3 DNA reads TGTGCCAGCAGTGAAGCTGCGGGTGGGTACAATGAGCAGTTCTTC.

This clone was seen at least ten times. The rearrangement joins TRBV10-2 to TRBJ1-2, with 8 bases lining up with TRBD1. The germline V gene has CDR1 WSHSY and CDR2 SAAADI. The length of the CDR3 is 11 residues. The ends lost 4 bases at V and 8 bases at J; junction bases unmatched: 0. CDR3 DNA sequence: TGCGCCAGCAGTGGGGACAGGGGCTACACCTTC. It yields the protein CASSGDRGYTF.

The chain uses TRBV9 and TRBJ2-7; possible D gene TRBD2, 5 bases. In germline, CDR1 is SGDLS, CDR2 YYNGEE. This CDR3 region has 13 residues. Between the trimmed V and J ends, which lost 0 bases and 3 bases, there was a span of 7 bases. The CDR3 nucleotides read TGTGCCAGCAGCGTAGCTGAGGGCTACGAGCAGTACTTC. The encoded protein is CASSVAEGYEQYF.

The J gene is TRBJ1-5, the V gene TRBV18; D gene ambiguous. Trimming removed 2 bases at V and 5 bases at J, with 7 bases between. This CDR3 region has 13 residues. CDR1 and CDR2 from the germline V gene are KGHSH and LQKENI. The CDR3 DNA reads as TGTGCCAGCTCACCAAAGGCAGATCAGCCCCAGCATTTT. Encoded protein: CASSPKADQPQHF. Looking up the rest from reference TRBV18 and TRBJ1-5 gives the full variable domain: NAGVMQNPRHLVRRRGQEARLRCSPMKGHSHVYWYRQLPEEGLKFMVYLQKENIIDESGMPKERFSAEFPKEGPSILRIQQVVRGDSAAYFCASSPKADQPQHFGDGTRLSIL.

The chain carries TRBV11-2 and TRBJ1-4, with a weak D call TRBD1 (6 bases). This CDR3 is built from 16 residues. Between the trimmed V and J ends, which lost 1 base and 2 bases, there was a span of 11 bases. The germline CDR1 and CDR2 sequences are SGHAT and FQNNGV. CDR3 sequence: CASSLGRGATNEKLFF. CDR3 nucleotides: TGTGCCAGCAGCTTAGGACGGGGGGCCACTAATGAAAAACTGTTTTTT.

This rearrangement joins TRBV4-2 to TRBJ2-1, with 11 bases that match TRBD2. This CDR3 spans 16 amino acids. J lost 4 bases, V lost 4 bases, and 6 bases had no gene match. CDR1 and CDR2 (germline): LGHNA, YNFKEQ. CDR3: CASSLQTSGAYNEQFF. CDR3 nucleotide sequence: TGTGCCAGCAGCCTTCAGACTAGCGGGGCATACAATGAGCAGTTCTTC.

This clone was observed at least ten times. The CDR3 region has the DNA TGTGCCAGCGAGGGGTTGGGCCATGAGCAGTTCTTC. Its translation: CASEGLGHEQFF. The V and J genes are TRBV9 and TRBJ2-1; D may match TRBD1 or TRBD2 (5 bases each). Trimming took 7 bases from V and 8 from J, leaving 13 bases between them. The CDR3 covers 12 residues. Germline lookup yields CDR1 SGDLS and CDR2 YYNGEE.

This rearrangement joins TRBV4-3 to TRBJ2-1, with TRBD2 matching over 9 bases. Germline CDR1 and CDR2: LGHNA and YSLEER. The CDR3 is 17 residues long. Trimming at V came to 0 bases and at J to 3 bases, leaving 6 bases not matched to a gene. The CDR3 is CASSQDRSSGDYNEQFF. The CDR3 DNA follows: TGCGCCAGCAGCCAAGATAGGTCTAGCGGGGACTACAATGAGCAGTTCTTC.

The chain combines TRBV21-1 with TRBJ1-5. TRBV21-1 is tagged as a pseudogene. This CDR3 comprises 15 residues. The CDR3 spells CASSKVEPTGQPQHF. The CDR3 DNA follows: TGTGCCAGCAGCAAAGTGGAGCCAACCGGGCAGCCCCAGCATTTT.

CDR3 in DNA: TGTGCCAGCAGCCAAGGGAACAGGGTCCGGGCCTACGAGCAGTACTTC. Translation gives CASSQGNRVRAYEQYF. This chain uses TRBV4-2 with TRBJ2-7; D perhaps matches TRBD1 (6 bases). Germline CDR1 is LGHNA and CDR2 is YNFKEQ. V lost 1 base to trimming and J lost 2 bases, with 15 bases between them. The CDR3 has 16 residues.

The chain links TRBV4-3 to TRBJ2-7; 8 nucleotides align to TRBD2. The CDR3 totals 14 residues. V was pared by 3 bases and J by 5 bases, with 6 bases of the junction left unmatched. CDR1 is LGHNA and CDR2 is YSLEER in the germline V gene. The CDR3 sequence: CASSHAGGNNEQYF. CDR3 DNA sequence: TGCGCCAGCAGCCATGCGGGAGGAAATAACGAGCAGTACTTC.

This clone was counted a few times. The J gene is TRBJ2-7, the V gene TRBV27; maybe TRBD2 (6 bases). Germline CDR1 and CDR2: MNHEY and SMNVEV (reference sequence). Trimming took off 4 bases at V and 1 base at J, with 23 bases between the two ends. The CDR3 spans 18 residues. CDR3 region: CASSSQKAGGLNSYEQYF. In DNA form, the CDR3 reads TGTGCCAGCAGTTCCCAAAAAGCGGGCGGACTTAATTCCTACGAGCAGTACTTC.